These 18 T cell receptor beta chains were sequenced from one sample in a study of OX40 agonist ivuxolimab in advanced cancers. The data were produced by immunoSEQ multiplex PCR, yet TCRdb's version contains in-frame clones alone and is incomplete. Among tens of thousands of clones listed, about 85% were seen once. Material: CD4+ or CD8+ T cells sorted from blood, obtained in a trial of the OX40 agonist ivuxolimab. All receptors derive from an adult with an advanced solid tumor such as melanoma, head and neck, liver or kidney cancer.

This chain connects TRBV5-1 to TRBJ2-3, with D perhaps matching TRBD2 (5 bases). In germline, CDR1 is SGHRS, CDR2 YFSETQ. Trimming took 4 bases from V and 6 from J, leaving 18 bases between them. The CDR3 length is 15 residues. CDR3 amino acids: CASSQGLSGSDTQYF. The CDR3 coding sequence is TGCGCCAGCAGCCAAGGACTTTCGGGGTCGGATACGCAGTATTTT. Full variable domain (outside the CDR3, taken from reference TRBV5-1 and TRBJ2-3): KAGVTQTPRYLIKTRGQQVTLSCSPISGHRSVSWYQQTPGQGLQFLFEYFSETQRNKGNFPGRFSGRQFSNSRSEMNVSTLELGDSALYLCASSQGLSGSDTQYFGPGTRLTVL.

V and J are TRBV5-8 and TRBJ2-3; 7 nucleotides align to TRBD2. CDR1 and CDR2 (germline): SGHTS, YDEGEE. V lost 0 bases and J lost 2; bases outside the gene matches: 3. The CDR3 is 15 residues long. CDR3 nucleotides: TGTGCCAGCAGCTTGGGGGGGGGTTTCACAGATACGCAGTATTTT. This sequence encodes CASSLGGGFTDTQYF.

V usage is TRBV19 and J usage is TRBJ1-5, with a tentative D call TRBD1 (5 bases). This CDR3 is 15 amino acids long. Germline loops: CDR1 LNHDA, CDR2 SQIVND (reference sequence). Trimming shortened V by 7 bases and J by 2 bases, and 15 bases separated the two germline ends. In DNA form, the CDR3 reads TGTGCCAGTAAGGGGTTGGGGTTAGGCAATCAGCCCCAGCATTTT. Protein product: CASKGLGLGNQPQHF.

This clone was recorded once. The chain links TRBV7-8 to TRBJ1-4; perhaps TRBD1 as D (5 bases). From germline, CDR1 is SGHVS and CDR2 FQNEAQ. Trimming pared 1 base from V and 4 bases from J, leaving 10 bases between. CDR3 length: 15 residues. The CDR3 bases are TGTGCCAGCAGCTTAGAGGCAGGGTTTAATGAAAAACTGTTTTTT. Encoded protein: CASSLEAGFNEKLFF. Based on the CDR3 plus reference TRBV7-8 and TRBJ1-4, the full variable domain is GAGVSQSPRYKVAKRGQDVALRCDPISGHVSLFWYQQALGQGPEFLTYFQNEAQLDKSGLPSDRFFAERPEGSVSTLKIQRTQQEDSAVYLCASSLEAGFNEKLFFGSGTQLSVL.

The genes are TRBV7-2 and TRBJ1-5, with D perhaps TRBD1 (6 bases). With 5 bases removed from V and 8 bases from J, the gap between germline ends came to 19 bases. The CDR3 runs 15 residues. From germline, CDR1 is SGHTA and CDR2 FQGNSA. The CDR3 region is CASSKGQTPGEPQHF. The DNA for the CDR3 is TGTGCCAGCAGCAAAGGACAGACACCCGGGGAGCCCCAGCATTTT.

The genes are TRBV10-1 and TRBJ2-3, with TRBD1 identical over 10 bases. This CDR3 is built from 13 residues. V was clipped by 5 bases and J by 9 bases; unmatched bases: 5. Germline loops: CDR1 WNHNN, CDR2 SYGVQD (reference sequence). The CDR3 reads CASSTGTGVTQYF. DNA of the CDR3: TGCGCCAGCAGTACCGGGACAGGGGTAACGCAGTATTTT.

This clone was detected a few times. V is TRBV6-7 and J is TRBJ2-7, with D possibly being TRBD1 (6 bases). TRBV6-7 belongs to the ORF category, with a function that is uncertain. Between the trimmed V and J ends, which lost 5 bases and 2 bases, there was a span of 16 bases. The length of the CDR3 is 15 residues. CDR3 region: CASSGGSLQPYEQYF. The CDR3 DNA follows: TGTGCCAGCAGTGGGGGCAGTTTACAACCCTACGAGCAGTACTTC.

In DNA form, the CDR3 reads TGTGCCAGTAGTGAGGACAGTCTCGGCCTGGGTACTGGAAACACCATATATTTT. This translates into CASSEDSLGLGTGNTIYF. This chain joins TRBV19 and TRBJ1-3, with D possibly being TRBD1 (6 bases). CDR3 length: 18 amino acids. Germline CDR1 and CDR2: LNHDA and SQIVND (reference sequence). V was cut by 5 bases and J by 2 bases, with 22 bases left in between.

J is TRBJ1-1 and V is TRBV6-5; perhaps TRBD1 as D (5 bases). V was shortened by 6 bases and J by 3 bases, with 11 bases between the two germline ends. The CDR3 is made up of 13 amino acids. Per germline, CDR1 MNHEY and CDR2 SVGAGI. The CDR3 DNA reads as TGTGCCAGCAGAATCGACAGTTACACTGAAGCTTTCTTT. Amino acid sequence: CASRIDSYTEAFF.

The chain joins TRBV5-4 to TRBJ1-4, with D perhaps matching TRBD1 (6 bases). Per the germline V gene, CDR1 is SGHNT and CDR2 is YYREEE (reference sequence). The length of the CDR3 is 15 residues. V lost 4 bases and J 4 bases, leaving 14 bases between the germline ends. CDR3 sequence: CASSRRGAFNEKLFF. DNA of the CDR3: TGTGCCAGCAGCCGTAGGGGGGCGTTTAATGAAAAACTGTTTTTT.

The chain uses TRBV7-2 and TRBJ2-1; 10 bases agree with TRBD2. Trimming took 4 bases from V and 1 from J; bases not matched to a gene: 1. Germline V CDR1 and CDR2: SGHTA, FQGNSA. The CDR3 spans 15 residues. The CDR3 nucleotides are TGTGCCAGCAGCTCACTAGCGGGGTCCTACAATGAGCAGTTCTTC. It translates to CASSSLAGSYNEQFF.

This rearrangement joins TRBV19 to TRBJ1-3, with D unresolved. This CDR3 comprises 17 residues. Trimming removed 5 bases at V and 0 bases at J, with 17 bases between. The germline V gene has CDR1 LNHDA and CDR2 SQIVND (reference sequence). The CDR3 DNA reads TGTGCCAGTAGTCCCCTCCTTCGTGTAGCCTCTGGAAACACCATATATTTT. Protein product: CASSPLLRVASGNTIYF.

This sequence joins TRBV4-2 and TRBJ1-1, with D possibly being TRBD1 (5 bases). The V gene's germline CDR1 is LGHNA and CDR2 YNFKEQ. V dropped 2 bases and J dropped 0 bases, with 19 bases sitting between them. The CDR3 is 18 residues long. CDR3 loop: CASSQIGGAGGLNTEAFF. Here the CDR3 DNA reads TGTGCCAGCAGCCAAATAGGTGGGGCCGGGGGGTTGAACACTGAAGCTTTCTTT.

The chain employs TRBV19 and TRBJ2-2; TRBD1 is a possible D gene (6 bases). This CDR3 comprises 14 residues. V was cut by 7 bases and J by 0 bases, with 9 bases left in between. Germline V lookup: CDR1 LNHDA, CDR2 SQIVND (reference sequence). Here the CDR3 reads CASTGQPNTGELFF. CDR3 nucleotides: TGTGCCAGTACCGGACAGCCGAACACCGGGGAGCTGTTTTTT. Based on the CDR3 plus reference TRBV19 and TRBJ2-2, the full variable domain is DGGITQSPKYLFRKEGQNVTLSCEQNLNHDAMYWYRQDPGQGLRLIYYSQIVNDFQKGDIAEGYSVSREKKESFPLTVTSAQKNPTAFYLCASTGQPNTGELFFGEGSRLTVL.

The chain links TRBV10-3 to TRBJ2-1, with TRBD2 as a possible D gene (7 bases). The CDR3 length is 18 residues. Germline V gene lookup returns CDR1 ENHRY and CDR2 SYGVKD. V lost 2 bases, J lost 5 bases, and 22 bases lay in between. CDR3 residues: CAISERGGGGGPNNEQFF. In DNA, the CDR3 is TGTGCCATCAGTGAGAGGGGGGGTGGCGGAGGTCCTAACAATGAGCAGTTCTTC.

This clone was counted between two and nine times. J is TRBJ1-1 and V is TRBV11-1; TRBD1 matches at 8 bases. This CDR3 comprises 14 residues. With V trimmed by 3 bases and J by 4 bases, 4 bases remained unmatched. Germline-derived CDR1 and CDR2 are SGHAT and FQDESV (reference sequence). This CDR3 is CASSLGRGPTEAFF. The CDR3 DNA sequence: TGTGCCAGCAGCTTGGGCAGGGGGCCCACTGAAGCTTTCTTT.

The chain recombines TRBV5-4 with TRBJ1-6, with D possibly being TRBD1 (6 bases). This CDR3 has 16 amino acids. Germline lookup yields CDR1 SGHNT and CDR2 YYREEE (reference sequence). V lost 0 bases to trimming and J lost 3 bases, with 10 bases between them. This CDR3 is CASSLAGAVYNSPLHF. Written as DNA, the CDR3 is TGTGCCAGCAGCTTGGCAGGGGCAGTCTATAATTCACCCCTCCACTTT.

This clone was seen only a few times. The V gene is TRBV20-1, the J gene TRBJ1-1; D is ambiguous. The germline gives CDR1 DFQATT, CDR2 SNEGSKA (reference sequence). This CDR3 has 11 amino acids. V gave up 3 bases and J gave up 0 bases, with 2 bases separating them. In DNA, the CDR3 is TGCAGTGCTAGTCTGAACACTGAAGCTTTCTTT. Encoded protein: CSASLNTEAFF.